A selection of T cell receptor beta chains follows, all from one sample in a study of human T cells and chemical hapten exposure. TCRdb processed the 5' RACE reads anew with MiXCR; each CDR3 protein has one entry. The sample comprises tens of thousands of distinct CDR3 sequences, more than 15% of which are singletons, and approximately 6.3% rests with the top ten. The source of these receptors is a female donor in good health. The CDR3 runs from the conserved cysteine through the conserved F or W. D genes are given only for firm matches. The size of a clone is reported for some rows only, either as once, few or many, or as a class for expanded clones.

abundance,j_gene,d_gene,v_gene,CDR3aa,CDR3nt
many,TRBJ1-1,TRBD1,TRBV29-1,CSVDTIRDRGPGTEAFF,TGCAGCGTTGATACAATCCGGGACAGGGGGCCGGGGACTGAAGCTTTCTTT
few,TRBJ2-1,-,TRBV20-1,CSARVGGVETYNEQFF,TGCAGTGCTAGAGTGGGTGGAGTAGAAACCTACAATGAGCAGTTCTTC
few,TRBJ2-3,TRBD2,TRBV20-1,CSANGAGGFTDTQYF,TGCAGTGCTAACGGGGCGGGAGGGTTCACAGATACGCAGTATTTT
few,TRBJ1-2,TRBD1,TRBV20-1,CSAPIQGAFSGYTF,TGCAGTGCGCCAATACAGGGGGCTTTCTCTGGCTACACCTTC
-,TRBJ2-1,TRBD1,TRBV6-2/TRBV6-3,CASSAMGTGANEQFF,TGTGCCAGCAGTGCCATGGGGACAGGGGCCAATGAGCAGTTCTTC
few,TRBJ2-2,TRBD1,TRBV20-1,CSASRTGWESGELFF,TGCAGTGCTAGTCGGACAGGGTGGGAATCCGGGGAGCTGTTTTTT
-,TRBJ2-3,-,TRBV5-6,CASSLLRDTFSTDTQYF,TGTGCCAGCAGCTTGCTCCGGGACACCTTCAGCACAGATACGCAGTATTTT
-,TRBJ2-1,-,TRBV20-1,CSARGLAISYNEQFF,TGCAGTGCTAGAGGTTTAGCGATTTCCTACAATGAGCAGTTCTTC
few,TRBJ2-1,-,TRBV24-1,CATSRPGDHNEQFF,TGTGCCACCAGTCGACCGGGCGACCACAATGAGCAGTTCTTC
few,TRBJ1-5,-,TRBV6-5,CASSYARNSNQPQHF,TGTGCCAGCAGTTACGCCAGAAATAGCAATCAGCCCCAGCATTTT
-,TRBJ2-7,-,TRBV27,CASSFVGRAYEQYF,TGTGCCAGCAGTTTTGTCGGGCGGGCCTACGAGCAGTACTTC
few,TRBJ2-7,-,TRBV28,CASSSPPRDPSYEQYF,TGTGCCAGCAGTTCCCCCCCCAGGGACCCCTCCTACGAGCAGTACTTC
many,TRBJ2-7,-,TRBV7-9,CASSLPGSSYEQYF,TGTGCCAGCAGCTTACCGGGTAGCTCCTACGAGCAGTACTTC
-,TRBJ2-7,-,TRBV5-1,CASSRGPGEEQYF,TGCGCCAGCAGCCGGGGCCCAGGAGAAGAGCAGTACTTC
-,TRBJ1-2,-,TRBV20-1,CLPDIGGWDYGYTF,TGCCTCCCTGATATTGGGGGTTGGGACTATGGCTACACCTTC
few,TRBJ1-2,-,TRBV28,CAIAAQENYGYTF,TGTGCCATCGCGGCACAGGAAAACTATGGCTACACCTTC
many,TRBJ1-1,TRBD1,TRBV28,CASSRTGGAEAFF,TGTGCCAGCAGCCGAACAGGGGGGGCTGAAGCTTTCTTT
-,TRBJ2-7,-,TRBV29-1,CSAQLSHEQYF,TGCAGCGCCCAGCTTTCGCACGAGCAGTACTTC
few,TRBJ2-3,TRBD1,TRBV5-1,CASSIRTGGTDTQYF,TGCGCCAGCAGTATCCGGACAGGGGGCACAGATACGCAGTATTTT
few,TRBJ2-5,-,TRBV14,CASSQDGVRVQYF,TGTGCCAGCAGCCAAGATGGAGTGCGGGTGCAATACTTC
-,TRBJ1-2,-,TRBV6-5,CASSALFFYGYTF,TGTGCCAGCAGCGCCTTGTTTTTCTATGGCTACACCTTC
-,TRBJ2-1,TRBD1,TRBV5-1,CASSLAQGDSNEQFF,TGCGCCAGCAGCTTGGCGCAGGGGGATAGCAATGAGCAGTTCTTC
few,TRBJ1-6,-,TRBV10-3,CATEDKYNSPLHF,TGTGCCACCGAAGACAAATATAATTCACCCCTCCACTTT
many,TRBJ1-3,-,TRBV10-3,CAISGGISSGNTIYF,TGTGCCATCAGTGGAGGAATAAGCTCTGGAAACACCATATATTTT
-,TRBJ2-2,-,TRBV3-1,CASSHMGQHGELFF,TGTGCCAGCAGCCATATGGGACAACACGGGGAGCTGTTTTTT
few,TRBJ2-6,-,TRBV5-6,CASSLRQFSGANVLTF,TGTGCCAGCAGCTTACGACAGTTCTCTGGGGCCAACGTCCTGACTTTC
-,TRBJ2-1,TRBD2,TRBV5-6,CASSPLNLAGVGNEQFF,TGTGCCAGCAGCCCTCTGAACCTAGCGGGAGTAGGGAATGAGCAGTTCTTC
-,TRBJ2-2,TRBD1,TRBV7-9,CASRLGTGLNTGELFF,TGTGCCAGCCGTCTCGGGACAGGGCTAAACACCGGGGAGCTGTTTTTT
many,TRBJ1-1,-,TRBV20-1,CSARVRDTEAFF,TGCAGTGCTAGAGTTAGGGACACTGAAGCTTTCTTT
few,TRBJ1-4,-,TRBV6-5,CASSYLDATNEKLFF,TGTGCCAGCAGTTACTTGGACGCAACTAATGAAAAACTGTTTTTT
few,TRBJ1-1,-,TRBV19,CASSVGETEAFF,TGTGCCAGTAGTGTCGGGGAGACTGAAGCTTTCTTT
-,TRBJ2-5,TRBD2,TRBV20-1,CSARGGSGGGETQYF,TGCAGTGCTAGAGGCGGTAGCGGGGGGGGAGAGACCCAGTACTTC
many,TRBJ1-5,TRBD1,TRBV20-1,CSARSGTGTPYSNQPQHF,TGCAGTGCTAGATCGGGGACAGGGACTCCCTATAGCAATCAGCCCCAGCATTTT
-,TRBJ2-7,TRBD1,TRBV30,CAWSPRGPHEQYF,TGTGCCTGGAGTCCCAGGGGGCCCCACGAGCAGTACTTC
-,TRBJ2-2,-,TRBV6-6,CASSYVFRLVKGELFF,TGTGCCAGCAGTTACGTCTTCAGACTAGTAAAGGGGGAGCTGTTTTTT